This TCR beta chain was captured by sequencing in a study of blood T cell repertoires in COVID-19. CDR3 length: 16 residues. The germline V and J ends were trimmed by 5 bases and 2 bases, with 16 bases remaining between them. From germline, CDR1 is SGHAT and CDR2 FQNNGV. Per the original data handling: Reference gene primers were amplified, and this amplification served to estimate nucleated cell counts. TCRdb keeps only in-frame clones here, not all; method: immunoSEQ multiplex PCR. That table gives V, J and clone size, and the DNA gave D and trimming. This table has around 230,000 clones, about 90% appearing once. Donors were grouped by their self-reported clinical history.

This TCR was recovered from a woman in her 30s with acute COVID-19. The sample was PBMCs or T cells enriched from blood (not recorded which). This chain joins TRBV11-2 and TRBJ2-1; possible D gene TRBD1, 7 bases. The CDR3 sequence: CASSQGGGVAYNEQFF. CDR3 nucleotides: TGTGCCAGCAGCCAGGGGGGCGGGGTGGCCTACAATGAGCAGTTCTTC. Looking up the rest from reference TRBV11-2 and TRBJ2-1 gives the full variable domain: EAGVAQSPRYKIIEKRQSVAFWCNPISGHATLYWYQQILGQGPKLLIQFQNNGVVDDSQLPKDRFSAERLKGVDSTLKIQPAKLEDSAVYLCASSQGGGVAYNEQFFGPGTRLTVL.